This T cell receptor beta chain was sequenced for a study of CD8 T cells in ankylosing spondylitis. The study, taken as a whole, reports: A subset of motif variants has previously been described in the synovial fluid and blood of reactive arthritis. Seemingly distinctive of ankylosing spondylitis blood was a TCR beta motif formed by eight highly homologous variants. Reportedly, significant enrichment of disease-linked clones occurred in matched ankylosing spondylitis synovial fluid. Clones linked to disease, bearing a CD8+ phenotype, were relatively rare in peripheral blood.

On this clonotype: What it binds is unknown.

The CDR3 totals 14 residues. CDR1 is SQVTM, CDR2 ANQGSEA, per germline. The junction had 14 bases not matched to a gene; V was cut back by 6 bases and J by 6 bases. As the method for making TCR beta libraries, quantitative 5'-RACE with molecular barcodes was used. TCRdb recomputed calls from the 5' RACE reads with MiXCR, one row per CDR3 protein. The sample lists approximately 540,000 distinct CDR3 sequences, about 13% occurring once. Sequencing used blood, either unsorted or a sorted T cell fraction (not recorded which). The V gene is TRBV29-1, the J gene TRBJ2-7; 7 bases agree with TRBD2. The clonotype was recovered from a male donor with ankylosing spondylitis. The CDR3, as DNA: TGCAGCGTCGCAGCGGGGCGTAGGGCGGGCGAGCAGTACTTC. Protein: CSVAAGRRAGEQYF.